The clone carrying this T cell receptor (beta chain) was seen a handful of times. What it binds is not known. 13 Jbeta primers and 60 Vbeta primers were used for the PCR. Data came from immunoSEQ multiplex PCR; TCRdb stores just in-frame clones and leaves some out. There are 50,000 to 60,000 clones in the sample; about four fifths occur only once, and about 1.5% lies in the top ten. The data were taken from a study of cytomegalovirus exposure and HLA in healthy donors. Findings and caveats of the study: A missense variant in DCLRE1C was later tied to TCR beta V- and J-gene trimming. Among immune exposure information, only CMV serostatus was available.

This CDR3 is built from 16 residues. Germline V gives CDR1 MNHNY, CDR2 SVGAGI (reference sequence). Trimming at V came to 2 bases and at J to 5 bases, leaving 9 bases not matched to a gene. This chain joins TRBV6-6 and TRBJ1-1, with 9 bases that match TRBD1. This receptor was obtained from a female donor in good health and CMV-seronegative. Sample: PBMCs. Here the CDR3 DNA reads TGTGCCAGCAGTTACGCCACCACAGGGGGCCGAACTGAAGCTTTCTTT. This sequence encodes CASSYATTGGRTEAFF.